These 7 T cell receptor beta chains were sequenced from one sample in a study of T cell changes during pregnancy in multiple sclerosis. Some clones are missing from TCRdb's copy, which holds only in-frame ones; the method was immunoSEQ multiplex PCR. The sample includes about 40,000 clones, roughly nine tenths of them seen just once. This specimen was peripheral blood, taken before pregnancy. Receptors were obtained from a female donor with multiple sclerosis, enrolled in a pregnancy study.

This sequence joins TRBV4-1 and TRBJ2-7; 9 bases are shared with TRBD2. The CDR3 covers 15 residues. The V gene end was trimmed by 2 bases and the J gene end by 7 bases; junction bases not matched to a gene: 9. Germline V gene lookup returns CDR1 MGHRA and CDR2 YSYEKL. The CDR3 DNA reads TGCGCCAGCAGCCAATTAGCGGGAGTCGCGGATGAGCAGTACTTC. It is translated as CASSQLAGVADEQYF.

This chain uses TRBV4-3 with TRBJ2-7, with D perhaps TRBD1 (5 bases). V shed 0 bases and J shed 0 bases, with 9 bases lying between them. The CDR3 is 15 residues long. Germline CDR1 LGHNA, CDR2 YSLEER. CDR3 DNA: TGCGCCAGCAGCCAAGAGGGGCACGGCTCCTACGAGCAGTACTTC. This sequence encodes CASSQEGHGSYEQYF.

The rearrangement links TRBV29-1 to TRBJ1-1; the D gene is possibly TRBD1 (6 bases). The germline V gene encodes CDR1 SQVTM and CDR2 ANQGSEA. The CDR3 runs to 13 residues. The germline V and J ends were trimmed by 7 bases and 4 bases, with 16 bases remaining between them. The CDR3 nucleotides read TGCAGCGCTACCCCTGGGGGCCTCACTGAAGCTTTCTTT. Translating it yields CSATPGGLTEAFF.

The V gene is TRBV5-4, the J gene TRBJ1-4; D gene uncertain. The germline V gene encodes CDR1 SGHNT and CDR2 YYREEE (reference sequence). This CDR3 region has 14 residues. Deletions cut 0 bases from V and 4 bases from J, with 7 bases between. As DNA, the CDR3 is TGTGCCAGCAGCTTGGACCGGAGTAATGAAAAACTGTTTTTT. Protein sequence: CASSLDRSNEKLFF. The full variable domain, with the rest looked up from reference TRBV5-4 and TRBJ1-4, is ETGVTQSPTHLIKTRGQQVTLRCSSQSGHNTVSWYQQALGQGPQFIFQYYREEENGRGNFPPRFSGLQFPNYSSELNVNALELDDSALYLCASSLDRSNEKLFFGSGTQLSVL.

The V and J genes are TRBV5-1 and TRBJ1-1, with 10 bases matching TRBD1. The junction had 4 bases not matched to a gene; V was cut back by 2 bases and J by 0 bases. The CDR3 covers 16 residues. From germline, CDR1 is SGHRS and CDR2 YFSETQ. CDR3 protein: CASSFGQGGVNTEAFF. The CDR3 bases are TGCGCCAGCAGCTTCGGACAGGGGGGCGTGAACACTGAAGCTTTCTTT.

CDR3 region: CASRPTAGGVEGYTF. CDR3 DNA sequence: TGTGCCAGCAGACCTACTGCAGGGGGCGTCGAGGGCTACACCTTC. The V gene is TRBV9, the J gene TRBJ1-2, with 8 bases matching TRBD1. Trimming at V came to 5 bases and at J to 8 bases, leaving 14 bases not matched to a gene. CDR3 length equals 15 residues. Germline CDR1 reads SGDLS; CDR2 reads YYNGEE. The full variable domain, with the rest looked up from reference TRBV9 and TRBJ1-2, is DSGVTQTPKHLITATGQRVTLRCSPRSGDLSVYWYQQSLDQGLQFLIQYYNGEERAKGNILERFSAQQFPDLHSELNLSSLELGDSALYFCASRPTAGGVEGYTFGSGTRLTVV.

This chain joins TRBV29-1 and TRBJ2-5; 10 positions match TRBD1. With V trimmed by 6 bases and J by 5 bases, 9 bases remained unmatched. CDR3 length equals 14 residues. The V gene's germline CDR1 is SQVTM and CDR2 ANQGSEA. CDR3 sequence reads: CSVSDRGQAETQYF. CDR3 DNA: TGCAGCGTCTCCGACAGGGGGCAGGCCGAGACCCAGTACTTC.